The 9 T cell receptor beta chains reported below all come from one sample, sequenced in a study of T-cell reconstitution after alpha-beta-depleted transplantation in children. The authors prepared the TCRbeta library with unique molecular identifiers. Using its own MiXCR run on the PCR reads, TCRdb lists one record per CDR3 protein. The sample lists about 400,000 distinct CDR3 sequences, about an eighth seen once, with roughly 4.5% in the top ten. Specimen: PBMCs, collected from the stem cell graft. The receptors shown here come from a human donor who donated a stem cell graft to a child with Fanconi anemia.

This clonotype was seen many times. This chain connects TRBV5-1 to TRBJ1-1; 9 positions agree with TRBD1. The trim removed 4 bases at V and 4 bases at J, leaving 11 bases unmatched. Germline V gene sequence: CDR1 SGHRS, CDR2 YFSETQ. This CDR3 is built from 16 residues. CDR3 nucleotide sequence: TGCGCCAGCAGCATCACAGGGGGCGGTCGGAGCACTGAAGCTTTCTTT. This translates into CASSITGGGRSTEAFF.

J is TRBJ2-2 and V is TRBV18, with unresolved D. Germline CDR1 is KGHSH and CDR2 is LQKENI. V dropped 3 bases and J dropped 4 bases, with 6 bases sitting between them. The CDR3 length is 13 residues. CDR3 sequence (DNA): TGTGCCAGCTCACCTGAGTTCACCGGGGAGCTGTTTTTT. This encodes CASSPEFTGELFF.

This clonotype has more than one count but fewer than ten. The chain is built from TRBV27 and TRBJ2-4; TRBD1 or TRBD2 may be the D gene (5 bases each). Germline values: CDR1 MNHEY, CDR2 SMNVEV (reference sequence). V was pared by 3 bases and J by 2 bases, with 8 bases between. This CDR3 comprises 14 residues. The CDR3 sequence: CASSLGVTKNIQYF. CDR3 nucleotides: TGTGCCAGCAGTTTGGGGGTAACCAAAAACATTCAGTACTTC.

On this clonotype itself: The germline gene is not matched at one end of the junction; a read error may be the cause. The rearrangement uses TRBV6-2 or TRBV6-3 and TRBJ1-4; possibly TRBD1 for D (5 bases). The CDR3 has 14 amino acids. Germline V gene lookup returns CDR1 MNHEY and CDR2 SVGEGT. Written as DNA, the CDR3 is TGTGCCAGCAGTCGGGGGACGGAGAATGAAAATCTGTTTTTT. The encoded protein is CASSRGTENENLFF.

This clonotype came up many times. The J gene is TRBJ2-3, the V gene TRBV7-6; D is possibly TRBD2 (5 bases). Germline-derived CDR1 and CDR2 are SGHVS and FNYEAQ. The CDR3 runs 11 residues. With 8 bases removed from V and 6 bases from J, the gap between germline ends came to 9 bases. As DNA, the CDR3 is TGTGCCAGCGGGAGTAGGGATACGCAGTATTTT. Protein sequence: CASGSRDTQYF.

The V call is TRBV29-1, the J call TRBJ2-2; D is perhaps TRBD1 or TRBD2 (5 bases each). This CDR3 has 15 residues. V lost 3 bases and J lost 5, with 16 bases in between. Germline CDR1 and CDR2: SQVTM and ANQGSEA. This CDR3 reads CSVEWDEGFTGELFF. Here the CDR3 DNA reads TGCAGCGTTGAGTGGGACGAGGGTTTTACCGGGGAGCTGTTTTTT.

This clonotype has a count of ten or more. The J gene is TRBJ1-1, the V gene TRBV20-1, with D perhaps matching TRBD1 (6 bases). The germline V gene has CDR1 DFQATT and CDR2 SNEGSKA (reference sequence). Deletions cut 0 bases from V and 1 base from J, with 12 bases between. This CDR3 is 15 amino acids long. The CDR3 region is CSARDQGKGNTEAFF. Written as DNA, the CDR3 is TGCAGTGCTAGAGATCAGGGGAAAGGGAACACTGAAGCTTTCTTT.

CDR3 amino acids: CASSPLDRGLKETQYF. DNA of the CDR3: TGTGCCAGCAGTCCCCTGGACAGGGGTTTAAAGGAGACCCAGTACTTC. The chain joins TRBV12-3 or TRBV12-4 to TRBJ2-5, with TRBD1 matching over 9 bases. With V trimmed by 5 bases and J by 5 bases, 12 bases remained unmatched. CDR3 length: 16 residues.

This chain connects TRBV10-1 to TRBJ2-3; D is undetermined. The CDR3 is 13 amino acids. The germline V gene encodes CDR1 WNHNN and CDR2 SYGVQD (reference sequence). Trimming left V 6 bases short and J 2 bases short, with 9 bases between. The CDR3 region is CASSGSDTDTQYF. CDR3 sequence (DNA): TGCGCCAGCAGCGGGTCCGACACAGATACGCAGTATTTT.